Listed here are 22 T cell receptor beta chains from one sample, sequenced in a study of vaccination and CD4 T cells after COVID-19 (dated by TCRdb to between 2020 and 2023). What this sample's treatment or condition label stands for: roughly ten-day PBMC culture with coronavirus spike peptide pools or control peptides (ViraFEST assay). The antigens these receptors bind are not known. The protocol used for the library was PCR. TCRdb names Illumina iSeq 100 as the instrument used. DNA from cultured CD4+ T cells underwent TCR sequencing with the Oncomine TCR Beta short-read assay at the Johns Hopkins FTIC core. The public reads were run again by TCRdb, first through fastp at Q25 and then through MiXCR, and only productive beta chains were kept. CDR3 protein sequences are deduplicated, and each keeps its most common genes and DNA. This sample is represented by approximately 16,000 distinct CDR3 sequences; 36% of them were singletons. The ten largest clones represent 20% to 25% of the sample.

This specimen consisted of CD4+ T cells from blood, cultured in vitro, obtained before SARS-CoV-2 vaccination. These receptors were collected from a human donor who received a COVID-19 vaccine.

This clonotype was seen more than once but under ten times. The chain combines TRBV12-3 or TRBV12-4 with TRBJ1-6; no firm D call. There are 16 residues in the CDR3. V dropped 6 bases and J dropped 0 bases, with 12 bases sitting between them. The CDR3, as DNA: TGTGCCAGCAGCCCCAGGAGAAGCTCCTATAATTCACCCCTCCACTTT. The encoded protein is CASSPRRSSYNSPLHF.

This sequence joins TRBV25-1 and TRBJ1-3, with D uncertain. The CDR3 is made up of 14 amino acids. Trimming removed 8 bases at V and 0 bases at J, with 11 bases between. Germline CDR1 is MGHDK and CDR2 is SYGVNS. CDR3 in amino acids: CASGDTYSGNTIYF. The CDR3 DNA sequence: TGTGCCAGCGGAGACACTTACTCTGGAAACACCATATATTTT. The full variable domain, rest sourced from reference TRBV25-1 and TRBJ1-3, is EADIYQTPRYLVIGTGKKITLECSQTMGHDKMYWYQQDPGMELHLIHYSYGVNSTEKGDLSSESTVSRIRTEHFPLTLESARPSHTSQYLCASGDTYSGNTIYFGEGSWLTVV.

V is TRBV6-1 and J is TRBJ2-5, with a weak D call TRBD1 (6 bases). V was clipped by 4 bases and J by 4 bases, with 7 bases between them. Germline-derived CDR1 and CDR2 are MNHNS and SASEGT. The CDR3 spans 12 residues. CDR3 sequence reads: CASSAGVETQYF. In DNA form, the CDR3 reads TGTGCCAGCAGTGCAGGGGTAGAGACCCAGTACTTC.

The chain employs TRBV2 and TRBJ1-2; a possible D gene is TRBD1 (6 bases). The germline CDR1 and CDR2 sequences are SNHLY and FYNNEI. V was cut by 10 bases and J by 2 bases, with 17 bases left in between. This CDR3 spans 14 amino acids. As DNA, the CDR3 is TGTGCCACCTCCCCCGGGGGCGGCAACTATGGCTACACCTTC. Amino acid sequence: CATSPGGGNYGYTF.

Only one count was recorded for this clonotype. The chain joins TRBV12-3 or TRBV12-4 to TRBJ2-7, with 9 bases matching TRBD1. The CDR3 totals 15 residues. Trimming at V came to 1 base and at J to 2 bases, leaving 3 bases not matched to a gene. Here the CDR3 DNA reads TGTGCCAGCAGTTTAGGGGACAGGGTCACCTACGAGCAGTACTTC. Translated: CASSLGDRVTYEQYF.

The chain combines TRBV20-1 with TRBJ2-7, with D possibly being TRBD2 (6 bases). Per germline, CDR1 DFQATT and CDR2 SNEGSKA (reference sequence). The CDR3 has 15 amino acids. V lost 6 bases and J 3 bases, leaving 21 bases between the germline ends. Here the CDR3 reads CSAEIMDSGDYEQYF. The CDR3 nucleotides read TGCAGTGCCGAAATAATGGATAGCGGAGACTACGAGCAGTACTTC.

This chain joins TRBV14 and TRBJ1-1, with unresolved D. This CDR3 has 16 amino acids. V gave up 0 bases and J gave up 7 bases, with 18 bases separating them. Germline V CDR1 and CDR2: SGHDN, FVKESK. This CDR3 is CASSQDSWGFPGEAFF. In nucleotides, the CDR3 is TGTGCCAGCAGCCAAGATTCTTGGGGATTCCCTGGTGAAGCTTTCTTT.

The V call is TRBV6-1, the J call TRBJ2-7; D uncertain. CDR3 length: 13 amino acids. Trimming pared 0 bases from V and 6 bases from J, leaving 9 bases between. Germline V gene data show CDR1 as MNHNS and CDR2 as SASEGT. CDR3 loop: CASSEAHVSEQYF. As DNA, the CDR3 is TGTGCCAGCAGTGAAGCGCATGTCTCCGAGCAGTACTTC.

V usage is TRBV27 and J usage is TRBJ1-2, with 8 bases aligning to TRBD1. The junction had 10 bases not matched to a gene; V was cut back by 2 bases and J by 5 bases. Looked up from germline, CDR1 is MNHEY and CDR2 is SMNVEV (reference sequence). This CDR3 contains 16 residues. The CDR3 nucleotides are TGTGCCAGCAGTTTAAGGGGCCAGGGGGCTACTTATGGCTACACCTTC. Translating it yields CASSLRGQGATYGYTF.

This rearrangement joins TRBV4-2 to TRBJ2-1; D is unclear. Per germline, CDR1 LGHNA and CDR2 YNFKEQ. V lost 1 base and J 0 bases, leaving 10 bases between the germline ends. This CDR3 contains 16 residues. The DNA for the CDR3 is TGTGCCAGCAGCCAAGGAGGCTCAAGCTCCTACAATGAGCAGTTCTTC. Its translation: CASSQGGSSSYNEQFF.

This rearrangement joins TRBV20-1 to TRBJ2-7; 8 bases align to TRBD1. Per the germline V gene, CDR1 is DFQATT and CDR2 is SNEGSKA (reference sequence). Germline trimming cut 6 bases from V and 3 bases from J; bases unmatched to any gene: 1. The CDR3 loop spans 11 amino acids. CDR3 sequence reads: CSAGQGYEQYF. The DNA of the CDR3 is TGCAGTGCCGGACAGGGCTACGAGCAGTACTTC.

This clonotype was counted only a few times. The chain links TRBV6-1 to TRBJ2-3; no firm D call. The germline gives CDR1 MNHNS, CDR2 SASEGT. V lost 2 bases and J lost 0, with 18 bases in between. This CDR3 region has 18 residues. In nucleotides, the CDR3 is TGTGCCAGCAGTGAAAAACCGGTGACCTTAACTAGCACAGATACGCAGTATTTT. Amino acids: CASSEKPVTLTSTDTQYF.

The J gene is TRBJ1-1, the V gene TRBV24-1; D is undetermined. CDR1 is KGHDR, CDR2 SFDVKD, per germline. CDR3 length: 13 residues. V lost 5 bases and J 0 bases, leaving 6 bases between the germline ends. The DNA of the CDR3 is TGTGCCACCAGTGGGCAGTTGAACACTGAAGCTTTCTTT. Translated: CATSGQLNTEAFF.

This clonotype was observed a handful of times. The chain links TRBV30 to TRBJ1-5, with D unclear. The V end was cut by 2 bases, the J end by 2 bases, with 10 bases between. The CDR3 runs 14 residues. Germline lookup yields CDR1 GTSNPN and CDR2 SVGIG (reference sequence). This chain's CDR3 is CAWSTYLGNQPQHF. The CDR3 coding sequence is TGTGCCTGGAGTACCTATCTAGGCAATCAGCCCCAGCATTTT.

This sequence joins TRBV15 and TRBJ2-5, with a tentative D call TRBD1 (6 bases). The V end lost 0 bases, the J end lost 5 bases, and 13 bases lay between the germline ends. CDR3 size: 15 residues. CDR1 is LNHNV, CDR2 YYDKDF, per germline (reference sequence). CDR3 in DNA: TGTGCCACCAGCAGAGATTTAGGGGGATGGGAGACCCAGTACTTC. It codes for CATSRDLGGWETQYF.

This clonotype was picked up a small number of times. The chain recombines TRBV7-2 with TRBJ1-2; 11 positions match TRBD1. Per germline, CDR1 SGHTA and CDR2 FQGNSA. Trimming removed 5 bases from V and 4 bases from J; junction bases left unmatched: 9. The CDR3 is made up of 16 amino acids. CDR3 DNA sequence: TGTGCCAGCAGCGTTAGGACAGGGGGCGAGAGCTATGGCTACACCTTC. Protein product: CASSVRTGGESYGYTF.

The J gene is TRBJ2-5, the V gene TRBV11-3, with D hard to call. From germline, CDR1 is SGHNT and CDR2 YENEEA. This CDR3 is built from 14 residues. V was shortened by 3 bases and J by 1 base, with 9 bases between the two germline ends. CDR3 in amino acids: CASSFKTPQETQYF. The CDR3 DNA follows: TGTGCCAGCAGCTTCAAAACTCCCCAAGAGACCCAGTACTTC.

This clonotype occurred a few times. V is TRBV19 and J is TRBJ2-2, with D possibly TRBD1 on 6 matching bases. Germline V CDR1 and CDR2: LNHDA, SQIVND (reference sequence). The CDR3 has 13 residues. V gave up 6 bases and J gave up 6 bases, with 11 bases separating them. The CDR3 sequence is CASRLQGPGELFF. CDR3 sequence (DNA): TGTGCCAGTAGGCTACAGGGCCCCGGGGAGCTGTTTTTT. The full variable domain, completed using reference TRBV19 and TRBJ2-2, is DGGITQSPKYLFRKEGQNVTLSCEQNLNHDAMYWYRQDPGQGLRLIYYSQIVNDFQKGDIAEGYSVSREKKESFPLTVTSAQKNPTAFYLCASRLQGPGELFFGEGSRLTVL.

This chain links TRBV29-1 with TRBJ1-2; 11 nucleotides align to TRBD1. The V segment lost 4 bases and the J segment 5 bases; nucleotides outside the gene matches: 6. The CDR3 has 14 residues. Germline V gene lookup returns CDR1 SQVTM and CDR2 ANQGSEA. The CDR3 protein is CSVARTGGSYGYTF. In DNA form, the CDR3 reads TGCAGCGTTGCGAGGACAGGGGGCAGTTATGGCTACACCTTC.

This clonotype was counted a few times. The V and J genes are TRBV30 and TRBJ2-3; TRBD2 matches 7 bases. V was pared by 5 bases and J by 3 bases, with 8 bases of the junction left unmatched. CDR3 length: 14 amino acids. The germline CDR1 and CDR2 sequences are GTSNPN and SVGIG (reference sequence). The CDR3 sequence: CAWPGGPQTDTQYF. The DNA for the CDR3 is TGTGCCTGGCCGGGGGGTCCACAGACAGATACGCAGTATTTT.

This chain connects TRBV4-1 to TRBJ2-2; 10 bases fit TRBD1. The CDR3 loop spans 19 amino acids. The germline CDR1 and CDR2 sequences are MGHRA and YSYEKL. With V trimmed by 1 base and J by 6 bases, 14 bases remained unmatched. CDR3 nucleotides: TGCGCCAGCAGCCAAGTAATCGGCGACAGGGGGCAAAAAGCCGGGGAGCTGTTTTTT. Protein sequence: CASSQVIGDRGQKAGELFF.

The gene calls are TRBV5-1 and TRBJ2-3, with D possibly TRBD1 on 6 matching bases. V was pared by 4 bases and J by 2 bases, with 14 bases between. This CDR3 is 15 amino acids long. Germline V lookup: CDR1 SGHRS, CDR2 YFSETQ. The CDR3 nucleotides read TGCGCCAGCAGCCCCCGGACAGCTCACACAGATACGCAGTATTTT. This codes for CASSPRTAHTDTQYF.